This TCR beta chain comes out of a study of CD8+ T cells in alopecia areata. Overall study: It was oral tofacitinib, at 5 to 10 mg twice daily, that treated patients received.

Once RNA had been extracted, it was reverse transcribed into cDNA to act as the sequencing template. Some clones are missing from TCRdb's copy, which holds only in-frame ones; the method was immunoSEQ multiplex PCR. The table includes roughly 200,000 clones, approximately 55% detected once. Regarding the study as a whole: Scalp samples also contribute reads from the resident alphabeta T cells found in normal skin.

CDR1 is MNHNY, CDR2 SVGAGI, per germline (reference sequence). V gave up 7 bases and J gave up 4 bases, with 14 bases separating them. The CDR3 is 13 residues long. This clone appeared a few times. Its antigen is unknown. Treatment in this sample: oral pan-JAK inhibitor, 5-10 mg twice daily. The V gene is TRBV6-6, the J gene TRBJ2-7; D might be TRBD1 (6 bases). The receptor's source is a human donor with alopecia areata. The sequenced sample was CD8+ T cells sorted from blood, obtained at week 24, from a patient treated with tofacitinib. The CDR3 sequence: CASTLRDIYEQYF. The CDR3 bases are TGTGCCAGCACCCTCCGGGACATATACGAGCAGTACTTC.